The rows below give T cell receptor beta chains drawn from one sample of a study of vaccination and CD4 T cells after COVID-19. No antigens are known for them. TCRdb called the PCR reads again in MiXCR, with one record for every CDR3 protein. This table holds about 5,400 distinct CDR3 sequences, roughly 44% found once. The sequencing input was CD4+ T cells from blood, cultured in vitro. The receptors derive from a human donor in good health. Both conserved end residues are part of each CDR3. Each record gives: J gene, clone size, V gene, D gene, CDR3 DNA, CDR3 protein. D genes are given only for firm matches. Part of the rows lack a size; the others show once, few, many or a class for expanded clones.

J gene: TRBJ2-1; clone size: -; V gene: TRBV7-6; D gene: -; CDR3 DNA: TGTGCCAGCAGCCCGCCGTCAGATGAGCAGTTCTTC; CDR3 protein: CASSPPSDEQFF
J gene: TRBJ1-6; clone size: -; V gene: TRBV6-1; D gene: TRBD1; CDR3 DNA: TGTGCCAGCAGTGGAGGGGCCGGGACAGGGATTTCACCCCTCCACTTT; CDR3 protein: CASSGGAGTGISPLHF
J gene: TRBJ1-5; clone size: -; V gene: TRBV6-1; D gene: -; CDR3 DNA: TGTGCCAGCAGTGGGGGTCAGCCCCAGCATTTT; CDR3 protein: CASSGGQPQHF
J gene: TRBJ2-3; clone size: -; V gene: TRBV20-1; D gene: -; CDR3 DNA: TGCAGTGCCCCGAAAGTCCGTGATACGCAGTATTTT; CDR3 protein: CSAPKVRDTQYF
J gene: TRBJ1-3; clone size: large; V gene: TRBV29-1; D gene: -; CDR3 DNA: TGCAGCGTTGCGAGGGGCTCTGGAAACACCATATATTTT; CDR3 protein: CSVARGSGNTIYF
J gene: TRBJ2-7; clone size: few; V gene: TRBV7-2; D gene: TRBD1; CDR3 DNA: TGTGCCAGCAGCTCGGACAGGGGAGGAGAGCAGTACTTC; CDR3 protein: CASSSDRGGEQYF
J gene: TRBJ1-1; clone size: -; V gene: TRBV27; D gene: -; CDR3 DNA: TGTGCCAGCAGTTTATCTCGAGCGGGACGCGAAGCTTTCTTT; CDR3 protein: CASSLSRAGREAFF
J gene: TRBJ2-5; clone size: large; V gene: TRBV9; D gene: TRBD2; CDR3 DNA: TGTGCCAGCAGCCGAACGGGCGGGGGGGAGACCCAGTACTTC; CDR3 protein: CASSRTGGGETQYF
J gene: TRBJ1-1; clone size: -; V gene: TRBV5-1; D gene: TRBD1; CDR3 DNA: TGCGCCAGCAGCGTTAATACAGGGGCCACTGAAGCTTTCTTT; CDR3 protein: CASSVNTGATEAFF
J gene: TRBJ1-5; clone size: -; V gene: TRBV6-1; D gene: -; CDR3 DNA: TGTGCCAGCAGCGTCCTGGACCGTAATCAGCCCCAGCATTTT; CDR3 protein: CASSVLDRNQPQHF
J gene: TRBJ2-3; clone size: -; V gene: TRBV27; D gene: TRBD2; CDR3 DNA: TGTGCCTCGAGCGGGGAAAGGACAGATACGCAGTATTTT; CDR3 protein: CASSGERTDTQYF
J gene: TRBJ1-6; clone size: -; V gene: TRBV9; D gene: -; CDR3 DNA: TGTGCCAGCAGCGTGGCGGGGAATAATTCACCCCTCCACTTT; CDR3 protein: CASSVAGNNSPLHF
J gene: TRBJ1-3; clone size: -; V gene: TRBV21-1; D gene: -; CDR3 DNA: TGTGCCAGCAGCGCCTCCGGGACGTTGCACGGAAACACCATATATTTT; CDR3 protein: CASSASGTLHGNTIYF
J gene: TRBJ1-6; clone size: few; V gene: TRBV2; D gene: -; CDR3 DNA: TGTGCCAGCAGAAGAACAGTGACGAATTCACCCCTCCACTTT; CDR3 protein: CASRRTVTNSPLHF
J gene: TRBJ1-5; clone size: -; V gene: TRBV27; D gene: TRBD1; CDR3 DNA: TGTGCCAGCAGTTTATCAGGGGGCGCGGTTCAGCCCCAGCATTTT; CDR3 protein: CASSLSGGAVQPQHF
J gene: TRBJ2-7; clone size: few; V gene: TRBV6-1; D gene: TRBD1; CDR3 DNA: TGTGCCAGCAGTGGCGACAGGGGCGAGCAGTACTTC; CDR3 protein: CASSGDRGEQYF
J gene: TRBJ2-1; clone size: -; V gene: TRBV7-3; D gene: -; CDR3 DNA: TGTGCCAGCAGCCAAAGACAGGCCGATGAGCAGTTCTTC; CDR3 protein: CASSQRQADEQFF
J gene: TRBJ2-5; clone size: -; V gene: TRBV7-9; D gene: -; CDR3 DNA: TGTGCCAGCAGTTTGGGGAGGAGTCAAGAGACCCAGTACTTC; CDR3 protein: CASSLGRSQETQYF
J gene: TRBJ1-1; clone size: -; V gene: TRBV19; D gene: -; CDR3 DNA: TGTGCCAGTAGTTCCCAGCCTTACACTGAAGCTTTCTTT; CDR3 protein: CASSSQPYTEAFF
J gene: TRBJ1-5; clone size: few; V gene: TRBV5-4; D gene: -; CDR3 DNA: TGTGCCAGCAGCTTGGACCGTTTAGGGGCCCAGCATTTT; CDR3 protein: CASSLDRLGAQHF
J gene: TRBJ1-4; clone size: -; V gene: TRBV6-1; D gene: -; CDR3 DNA: TGTGCCAGCAGTGAAGCGACAGGTGGGGCTGAAAAACTGTTTTTT; CDR3 protein: CASSEATGGAEKLFF
J gene: TRBJ1-2; clone size: few; V gene: TRBV6-1; D gene: TRBD1; CDR3 DNA: TGTGCCAGCAGTCGAACCGGGACAGGGAATGGCTACACCTTC; CDR3 protein: CASSRTGTGNGYTF
J gene: TRBJ2-7; clone size: -; V gene: TRBV20-1; D gene: -; CDR3 DNA: TGCAGTGCTCGGCTTTCCAGGGCAGACATCACCTACGAGCAGTACTTC; CDR3 protein: CSARLSRADITYEQYF
J gene: TRBJ1-5; clone size: few; V gene: TRBV7-6; D gene: -; CDR3 DNA: TGTGCCAGCAGCGGTTATAGCAATCAGCCCCAGCATTTT; CDR3 protein: CASSGYSNQPQHF
J gene: TRBJ1-2; clone size: -; V gene: TRBV19; D gene: -; CDR3 DNA: TGTGCCAGTAGTATCAACGGGGGACCTCGAGAGGTTGGCTACACCTTC; CDR3 protein: CASSINGGPREVGYTF
J gene: TRBJ1-1; clone size: -; V gene: TRBV6-5; D gene: -; CDR3 DNA: TGTGCCAGCAGTTACAAAACCATGAACACTGAAGCTTTCTTT; CDR3 protein: CASSYKTMNTEAFF
J gene: TRBJ2-3; clone size: few; V gene: TRBV20-1; D gene: TRBD2; CDR3 DNA: TGCAGTGCTATACCGGGACTACAAATTCCTAGCACAGATACGCAGTATTTT; CDR3 protein: CSAIPGLQIPSTDTQYF
J gene: TRBJ1-3; clone size: -; V gene: TRBV20-1; D gene: -; CDR3 DNA: TGCAGTGCTAGGGACGGTAAAGGAAACACCATATATTTT; CDR3 protein: CSARDGKGNTIYF
J gene: TRBJ2-7; clone size: -; V gene: TRBV6-1; D gene: -; CDR3 DNA: TGTGCCAGCAGTGAAGGGGGGGACCACTACGAGCAGTACTTC; CDR3 protein: CASSEGGDHYEQYF
J gene: TRBJ1-2; clone size: -; V gene: TRBV19; D gene: -; CDR3 DNA: TGTGCCAGTAGAAATACAGGCTCCCAACACTATGGCTACACCTTC; CDR3 protein: CASRNTGSQHYGYTF
J gene: TRBJ1-2; clone size: few; V gene: TRBV6-1; D gene: -; CDR3 DNA: TGTGCCAGCAGCCCGGCCCTGGGGAACTATGGCTACACCTTC; CDR3 protein: CASSPALGNYGYTF
J gene: TRBJ2-3; clone size: -; V gene: TRBV6-4; D gene: TRBD2; CDR3 DNA: TGTGCCAGCAGTGACGGGACTAGCGGGCACACAGATACGCAGTATTTT; CDR3 protein: CASSDGTSGHTDTQYF
J gene: TRBJ1-2; clone size: few; V gene: TRBV6-4; D gene: -; CDR3 DNA: TGTGCCAGCAGTGACTCTGAAGGGGCGTCTCTCTATGGCTACACCTTC; CDR3 protein: CASSDSEGASLYGYTF
J gene: TRBJ1-2; clone size: -; V gene: TRBV6-5; D gene: -; CDR3 DNA: TGTGCCAGCAGTTACTTCGGGGCAGAGCCCACCTTC; CDR3 protein: CASSYFGAEPTF
J gene: TRBJ1-2; clone size: -; V gene: TRBV20-1; D gene: -; CDR3 DNA: TGCAGTGGGGTCCAAAGGGATGGCTACACCTTC; CDR3 protein: CSGVQRDGYTF
J gene: TRBJ2-3; clone size: -; V gene: TRBV7-3; D gene: -; CDR3 DNA: TGTGCCAGCAGCCCCAGGGGCGGGGGTGATACGCAGTATTTT; CDR3 protein: CASSPRGGGDTQYF
J gene: TRBJ1-2; clone size: few; V gene: TRBV6-1; D gene: -; CDR3 DNA: TGTGCCAGCTTCTCGGTTAACAGCTATGGCTACACCTTC; CDR3 protein: CASFSVNSYGYTF
J gene: TRBJ1-5; clone size: few; V gene: TRBV20-1; D gene: -; CDR3 DNA: TGCAGTGCTAGGGGTTATAGCAATCAGCCCCAGCATTTT; CDR3 protein: CSARGYSNQPQHF
J gene: TRBJ2-3; clone size: -; V gene: TRBV7-8; D gene: -; CDR3 DNA: TGTGCCAGCAGCTCGGTGCAAGCAGATACGCAGTATTTT; CDR3 protein: CASSSVQADTQYF
J gene: TRBJ2-7; clone size: -; V gene: TRBV6-1; D gene: -; CDR3 DNA: TGTGCCAGCAGTGAGGAGACCGCGAGCTCCTACGAGCAGTACTTC; CDR3 protein: CASSEETASSYEQYF
J gene: TRBJ1-5; clone size: -; V gene: TRBV20-1; D gene: -; CDR3 DNA: TGCAGTGCTAGAAGTGCCGGCAATCAGCCCCAGCATTTT; CDR3 protein: CSARSAGNQPQHF
J gene: TRBJ2-7; clone size: -; V gene: TRBV6-5; D gene: -; CDR3 DNA: TGTGCCAGCAGTTACTCAACTTACGGCTTTGGGGACGAGCAGTACTTC; CDR3 protein: CASSYSTYGFGDEQYF
J gene: TRBJ1-6; clone size: -; V gene: TRBV9; D gene: TRBD1; CDR3 DNA: TGTGCCAGCAGCTTAAGACAGGGGGCGGATAATTCACCCCTCCACTTT; CDR3 protein: CASSLRQGADNSPLHF
J gene: TRBJ2-7; clone size: -; V gene: TRBV6-1; D gene: TRBD1; CDR3 DNA: TGTGCCAGCAACCACAGGGGGCACGAGCAGTACTTC; CDR3 protein: CASNHRGHEQYF
J gene: TRBJ2-2; clone size: once; V gene: TRBV20-1; D gene: TRBD2; CDR3 DNA: TGCAGTGCTAGAGATCCGAGCGGGGGGTTGACCGGGGAGCTGTTTTTT; CDR3 protein: CSARDPSGGLTGELFF
J gene: TRBJ2-1; clone size: -; V gene: TRBV7-6; D gene: TRBD2; CDR3 DNA: TGTGCCAGCAGCTCTCTTGTTGGGACTAGCGGGTACAATGAGCAGTTCTTC; CDR3 protein: CASSSLVGTSGYNEQFF
J gene: TRBJ2-5; clone size: -; V gene: TRBV6-4; D gene: TRBD2; CDR3 DNA: TGTGCCAGCTCACGGACTAGCGGGGAGGCAGAGACCCAGTACTTC; CDR3 protein: CASSRTSGEAETQYF
J gene: TRBJ1-2; clone size: few; V gene: TRBV19; D gene: -; CDR3 DNA: TGTGCCAGTAGTCTTTCCGCGGGGAACTATGGCTACACCTTC; CDR3 protein: CASSLSAGNYGYTF
J gene: TRBJ2-7; clone size: -; V gene: TRBV7-6; D gene: -; CDR3 DNA: TGTGCCAGCAGCTTAGCAAGTCAGGGCTCCTACGAGCAGTACTTC; CDR3 protein: CASSLASQGSYEQYF
J gene: TRBJ1-2; clone size: -; V gene: TRBV6-1; D gene: -; CDR3 DNA: TGTGCCAGCATCACGACTATGACAGCTCCTCTTTCCTTC; CDR3 protein: CASITTMTAPLSF
J gene: TRBJ2-3; clone size: -; V gene: TRBV20-1; D gene: -; CDR3 DNA: TGCAGTGCTAGAGTAGGGGGAAGCACAGATACGCAGTATTTT; CDR3 protein: CSARVGGSTDTQYF
J gene: TRBJ1-2; clone size: -; V gene: TRBV20-1; D gene: -; CDR3 DNA: TGCAGTGCTAGAGATACGGGAGGAGAAAGAGGCTACACCTTC; CDR3 protein: CSARDTGGERGYTF
J gene: TRBJ2-5; clone size: few; V gene: TRBV20-1; D gene: TRBD1; CDR3 DNA: TGCAGTGCTGGAGAGTACAGGGGCGGAGAGACCCAGTACTTC; CDR3 protein: CSAGEYRGGETQYF
J gene: TRBJ1-2; clone size: few; V gene: TRBV6-1; D gene: -; CDR3 DNA: TGTGCCAGCAAGGTTACAGGGTCGGGGGGCTACACCTTC; CDR3 protein: CASKVTGSGGYTF
J gene: TRBJ1-2; clone size: large; V gene: TRBV30; D gene: -; CDR3 DNA: TGTGCCTGGAGTGGGGTAGGGAGGACTAACTATGGCTACACCTTC; CDR3 protein: CAWSGVGRTNYGYTF
J gene: TRBJ1-1; clone size: few; V gene: TRBV20-1; D gene: -; CDR3 DNA: TGCAGTGCTAGAATGGGGACGAACACTGAAGCTTTCTTT; CDR3 protein: CSARMGTNTEAFF
J gene: TRBJ1-2; clone size: -; V gene: TRBV25-1; D gene: -; CDR3 DNA: TGTGCCAGCAGCAGGCTAAACTATGGCTACACCTTC; CDR3 protein: CASSRLNYGYTF
J gene: TRBJ2-7; clone size: few; V gene: TRBV20-1; D gene: TRBD1; CDR3 DNA: TGCAGTGCTAGCCCCGGACAGGGGCTCCCTTACGAGCAGTACTTC; CDR3 protein: CSASPGQGLPYEQYF
J gene: TRBJ1-2; clone size: -; V gene: TRBV12-3/TRBV12-4; D gene: -; CDR3 DNA: TGTGCCAGCAGTTACGGGAGGACGGGCTACACCTTC; CDR3 protein: CASSYGRTGYTF
J gene: TRBJ1-6; clone size: -; V gene: TRBV5-1; D gene: -; CDR3 DNA: TGCGCCAGCAGACCCTCAGGGATTGAACCACGGAATTCCCCCCTCCACTTT; CDR3 protein: CASRPSGIEPRNSPLHF